The 26 T cell receptor beta chains given below trace back to one sample, sequenced in a study of technical replicates of blood from a handful of donors. Sequencing was performed with immunoSEQ multiplex PCR; in TCRdb, only in-frame clones are kept and a portion is missing. The sample lists tens of thousands of clones; roughly 98% were seen once. Sequencing input: T cells isolated from PBMCs. These receptors were taken from a human donor in good health.

Only one count was recorded for this clone. The chain recombines TRBV4-1 with TRBJ1-5; 7 bases match TRBD1. The J segment lost 0 bases and the V segment lost 4 bases, leaving 3 bases of the junction unmatched. The CDR3 totals 15 residues. CDR1 and CDR2 from the germline V gene are MGHRA and YSYEKL. CDR3 coding DNA: TGCGCCAGCAGCCTACAGGGGCCTAGCAATCAGCCCCAGCATTTT. Residues: CASSLQGPSNQPQHF.

The chain is built from TRBV27 and TRBJ2-7; 10 nucleotides match TRBD1. V dropped 6 bases and J dropped 6; count of bases not matched to a gene: 11. CDR3 length: 15 amino acids. Germline V gives CDR1 MNHEY, CDR2 SMNVEV (reference sequence). The CDR3 sequence is CASSPPGQGIREQYF. CDR3 coding DNA: TGTGCCAGCAGCCCTCCGGGACAGGGGATCCGCGAGCAGTACTTC.

The genes are TRBV29-1 and TRBJ2-4; 8 bases match TRBD1. The CDR3 has 14 residues. Looked up from germline, CDR1 is SQVTM and CDR2 is ANQGSEA. With 4 bases clipped from V and 1 base from J, the junction kept 3 bases outside the gene matches. The CDR3 here is CSVGSGGAKNIQYF. The CDR3 DNA follows: TGCAGCGTTGGATCAGGGGGCGCCAAAAACATTCAGTACTTC.

CDR3 bases: TGCGCCAGCAGCCACGGACTAGCGGTAACTCCCGGGCAACTCTACAATGAGCAGTTCTTC. Translating it yields CASSHGLAVTPGQLYNEQFF. This sequence joins TRBV4-1 and TRBJ2-1; 10 bases align to TRBD2. The CDR3 consists of 20 residues. Per the germline V gene, CDR1 is MGHRA and CDR2 is YSYEKL. V shed 3 bases, J shed 3 bases, and the junction held 17 bases outside the gene matches.

This chain links TRBV13 with TRBJ2-2, with 9 positions matching TRBD2. With 2 bases clipped from V and 1 base from J, the junction kept 2 bases outside the gene matches. This CDR3 is 16 amino acids long. CDR1 is PRHDT, CDR2 FYEKMQ, per germline (reference sequence). CDR3 bases: TGTGCCAGCAGCTTACAAGCGGGGGGGAACACCGGGGAGCTGTTTTTT. The encoded protein is CASSLQAGGNTGELFF.

The J gene is TRBJ2-2, the V gene TRBV11-3; 16 positions match TRBD2. With V trimmed by 4 bases and J by 3 bases, 8 bases remained unmatched. The CDR3 length is 19 residues. The germline gives CDR1 SGHNT, CDR2 YENEEA. The CDR3 DNA sequence: TGTGCCAGCAGCTACATGGGACTAGCGGGAGGGCTCGACACCGGGGAGCTGTTTTTT. It translates to CASSYMGLAGGLDTGELFF.

The chain links TRBV4-1 to TRBJ1-5, with 8 positions matching TRBD1. This CDR3 has 18 residues. From germline, CDR1 is MGHRA and CDR2 YSYEKL. The V gene end was trimmed by 2 bases and the J gene end by 7 bases; junction bases not matched to a gene: 16. CDR3 bases: TGCGCCAGCAGCCAAATTCGACCGGGACAGGCCCCGTGGCAGCCCCAGCATTTT. Translating gives CASSQIRPGQAPWQPQHF.

The CDR3 DNA is TGCGCCAGCAGCGTCGACACCGGGAGCTATGGCTACACCTTC. It translates to CASSVDTGSYGYTF. The rearrangement uses TRBV5-1 and TRBJ1-2; D ambiguous. CDR3 length: 14 amino acids. CDR1 is SGHRS, CDR2 YFSETQ, per germline. Trimming left V 4 bases short and J 4 bases short, with 14 bases between.

The CDR3 DNA is TGTGCCACCAGCAACCCGGGGCTAGCGGGGGACTACGAGCAGTACTTC. Its protein product is CATSNPGLAGDYEQYF. The chain combines TRBV15 with TRBJ2-7; 10 bases map to TRBD2. With V trimmed by 4 bases and J by 3 bases, 9 bases remained unmatched. Germline CDR1 and CDR2: LNHNV and YYDKDF (reference sequence). The CDR3 covers 16 residues.

This clone was detected once. CDR3 coding DNA: TGTGCCAGCAGTTCCGGGGGAAATGAGCAGTTCTTC. It specifies CASSSGGNEQFF. This rearrangement joins TRBV28 to TRBJ2-1; TRBD2 is a possible D gene (6 bases). The CDR3 totals 12 residues. Looked up from germline, CDR1 is MDHEN and CDR2 is SYDVKM. Between the trimmed V and J ends, which lost 4 bases and 7 bases, there was a span of 8 bases.

CDR3 region: CASNPGLAEYEQYF. The CDR3, as DNA: TGCGCCAGCAACCCGGGACTAGCGGAGTACGAGCAGTACTTC. J is TRBJ2-7 and V is TRBV5-1, with TRBD2 identical over 11 bases. The CDR3 sequence is 14 residues long. CDR1 is SGHRS and CDR2 is YFSETQ in the germline V gene. V was clipped by 6 bases and J by 4 bases; unmatched bases: 6.

J is TRBJ2-1 and V is TRBV19; D may be TRBD2 (7 bases). The V and J ends lost 3 bases and 6 bases respectively, with 21 bases between them. The V gene's germline CDR1 is LNHDA and CDR2 SQIVND (reference sequence). The CDR3 has 17 amino acids. The CDR3 region has the DNA TGTGCCAGTAGTATCTTACCAGGGGACTACATTGGCAATGAGCAGTTCTTC. It codes for CASSILPGDYIGNEQFF.

This clone was seen once. The gene calls are TRBV7-9 and TRBJ2-7, with a possible D match to TRBD2 (6 bases). Between the trimmed V and J ends, which lost 2 bases and 3 bases, there was a span of 11 bases. This CDR3 is 14 amino acids long. Germline CDR1 SEHNR, CDR2 FQNEAQ (reference sequence). DNA of the CDR3: TGTGCCAGCAGCTTACAGTGGGAGGTCTACGAGCAGTACTTC. Amino acid sequence: CASSLQWEVYEQYF.

The chain joins TRBV28 to TRBJ1-5; a weak D match, TRBD1 (6 bases). Germline V gene lookup returns CDR1 MDHEN and CDR2 SYDVKM. The germline V and J ends were trimmed by 6 bases and 4 bases, with 22 bases remaining between them. This CDR3 spans 17 amino acids. CDR3: CASSPSYSGESNQPQHF. In nucleotides, the CDR3 is TGTGCCAGCAGCCCATCTTATTCAGGGGAGTCAAATCAGCCCCAGCATTTT.

In this sample, this clone turned up once. The chain joins TRBV6-5 to TRBJ1-2, with TRBD1 matching 10 bases. The CDR3 spans 15 residues. Germline V lookup: CDR1 MNHEY, CDR2 SVGAGI. V was clipped by 6 bases and J by 1 base; unmatched bases: 5. CDR3 loop: CASRGGTGDNYGYTF. In DNA form, the CDR3 reads TGTGCCAGCAGGGGCGGGACAGGGGATAACTATGGCTACACCTTC.

The J gene is TRBJ2-7, the V gene TRBV29-1; TRBD2 agrees at 9 bases. The V gene end was trimmed by 3 bases and the J gene end by 3 bases; junction bases not matched to a gene: 9. CDR3 length: 15 residues. Germline V gives CDR1 SQVTM, CDR2 ANQGSEA. CDR3 in amino acids: CSVERRLAGNYEQYF. As DNA, the CDR3 is TGCAGCGTTGAGCGGCGGCTAGCGGGGAACTACGAGCAGTACTTC.

This chain connects TRBV9 to TRBJ1-1; D uncertain. The germline V gene encodes CDR1 SGDLS and CDR2 YYNGEE. The CDR3 has 13 amino acids. V lost 0 bases and J lost 8, with 11 bases in between. CDR3: CASSVVLGGEAFF. The DNA for the CDR3 is TGTGCCAGCAGCGTAGTTCTCGGCGGGGAAGCTTTCTTT.

The chain joins TRBV6-5 to TRBJ2-7; D is perhaps TRBD1 (6 bases). CDR3 length equals 15 residues. Trimming left V 6 bases short and J 6 bases short, with 21 bases between. Germline V gene sequence: CDR1 MNHEY, CDR2 SVGAGI. The CDR3 is CASSSPYRELPEQYF. CDR3 bases: TGTGCCAGCAGCTCGCCCTACAGGGAACTGCCCGAGCAGTACTTC.

This clone was observed once. J is TRBJ1-2 and V is TRBV19, with D uncertain. The CDR3 totals 12 residues. Trimming took 5 bases from V and 0 from J, leaving 4 bases between them. CDR1 is LNHDA and CDR2 is SQIVND in the germline V gene (reference sequence). In nucleotides, the CDR3 is TGTGCCAGTAGTTCTCCTAACTATGGCTACACCTTC. Translating it yields CASSSPNYGYTF.

This clone showed up just once. The V gene is TRBV7-9, the J gene TRBJ2-7; D is unresolved. CDR3 length: 15 residues. V lost 1 base to trimming and J lost 3 bases, with 13 bases between them. The germline V gene has CDR1 SEHNR and CDR2 FQNEAQ (reference sequence). The CDR3 loop is CASSLVPTRDYEQYF. CDR3 sequence (DNA): TGTGCCAGCAGCTTAGTCCCGACAAGAGACTACGAGCAGTACTTC.

J is TRBJ2-1 and V is TRBV30, with 10 bases aligning to TRBD2. The length of the CDR3 is 14 residues. Per the germline V gene, CDR1 is GTSNPN and CDR2 is SVGIG (reference sequence). After removal of 2 bases from V and 7 bases from J, the junction contained 5 bases not matched to a gene. The CDR3 loop reads CAWSRTSGPNEQFF. The CDR3 DNA sequence: TGTGCCTGGAGTCGGACTAGCGGACCAAATGAGCAGTTCTTC.

This chain joins TRBV7-9 and TRBJ2-7; D possibly corresponds to TRBD2 (6 bases). V lost 5 bases and J 1 base, leaving 18 bases between the germline ends. CDR1 is SEHNR and CDR2 is FQNEAQ in the germline V gene (reference sequence). This CDR3 has 16 amino acids. The CDR3 bases are TGTGCCAGCAGCACGAGACCGGGACTGGGATCCTACGAGCAGTACTTC. Translating gives CASSTRPGLGSYEQYF.

The chain carries TRBV29-1 and TRBJ2-5; D perhaps matches TRBD2 (7 bases). Per the germline V gene, CDR1 is SQVTM and CDR2 is ANQGSEA. The CDR3 is 13 residues long. V was cut by 4 bases and J by 5 bases, with 14 bases left in between. CDR3 in amino acids: CSVATGRGETQYF. CDR3 bases: TGCAGCGTTGCCACAGGGCGGGGGGAGACCCAGTACTTC.

V usage is TRBV5-1 and J usage is TRBJ2-2; 8 bases are a match to TRBD2. Trimming at V came to 4 bases and at J to 3 bases, leaving 5 bases not matched to a gene. The germline CDR1 and CDR2 sequences are SGHRS and YFSETQ. CDR3 size: 15 residues. The CDR3 loop is CASSALADHTGELFF. CDR3 nucleotide sequence: TGCGCCAGCAGCGCACTAGCGGATCACACCGGGGAGCTGTTTTTT.

The rearrangement uses TRBV18 and TRBJ2-7; D not certain. V was cut by 1 base and J by 4 bases, with 11 bases left in between. The germline V gene encodes CDR1 KGHSH and CDR2 LQKENI. The CDR3 sequence is 14 residues long. This chain's CDR3 is CASSPRIQSYEQYF. For the CDR3, the DNA is TGTGCCAGCTCACCACGGATACAGAGTTACGAGCAGTACTTC.

The chain is built from TRBV13 and TRBJ2-2; 7 nucleotides agree with TRBD1. In germline, CDR1 is PRHDT, CDR2 FYEKMQ (reference sequence). The CDR3 is 15 residues long. V shed 4 bases and J 0 bases; nucleotides not matched to a gene: 2. The CDR3 sequence is CASSSGTANTGELFF. Here the CDR3 DNA reads TGTGCCAGCAGCTCCGGGACAGCGAACACCGGGGAGCTGTTTTTT.